This passage covers 12 T cell receptor beta chains from one sample sequenced in a study of blood T cell repertoires in COVID-19. Clones were read by immunoSEQ multiplex PCR, and TCRdb kept only the in-frame ones, dropping some. There are 150,000 to 200,000 clones in the sample; roughly 89% occur only once, and more than 3% lies in the top ten. The sample taken for sequencing was PBMCs or T cells enriched from blood (not recorded which). The receptor source for this set is a woman aged 30 to 39 who had been exposed to COVID-19.

The V and J genes are TRBV28 and TRBJ1-3, with D maybe TRBD1 (6 bases). The CDR3 has 18 amino acids. V was clipped by 1 base and J by 3 bases, with 19 bases between them. Germline V CDR1 and CDR2: MDHEN, SYDVKM. The CDR3, as DNA: TGTGCCAGCAGTTTATTGCCCCCCGGCAGGGGATTTGGAAACACCATATATTTT. Its protein is CASSLLPPGRGFGNTIYF.

V is TRBV29-1 and J is TRBJ1-2, with TRBD1 as a possible D gene (6 bases). Germline V gene sequence: CDR1 SQVTM, CDR2 ANQGSEA. The CDR3 is 13 amino acids. Trimming stripped 2 bases from V and 3 bases from J, with 10 bases between. The CDR3 nucleotides are TGCAGCGTTGAAAACAGGGTGGACTATGGCTACACCTTC. Its translation: CSVENRVDYGYTF.

This sequence joins TRBV13 and TRBJ2-5; 9 bases are a match to TRBD2. Trimming took 4 bases from V and 0 from J; bases not matched to a gene: 12. The CDR3 length is 18 residues. Per germline, CDR1 PRHDT and CDR2 FYEKMQ (reference sequence). CDR3 coding DNA: TGTGCCAGCAGCTCGGTTGGGCTAGCGGGGATGTACCAAGAGACCCAGTACTTC. Protein product: CASSSVGLAGMYQETQYF.

V is TRBV19 and J is TRBJ1-2; D uncertain. V dropped 2 bases and J dropped 1 base, with 5 bases sitting between them. The CDR3 sequence is 13 residues long. CDR1 and CDR2 from the germline V gene are LNHDA and SQIVND (reference sequence). The CDR3 DNA reads as TGTGCCAGTAGTATACAGATTAACTATGGCTACACCTTC. It encodes CASSIQINYGYTF.

The chain couples TRBV29-1 to TRBJ1-5; 9 bases map to TRBD1. The CDR3 loop spans 14 amino acids. Per the germline V gene, CDR1 is SQVTM and CDR2 is ANQGSEA. DNA of the CDR3: TGCTCCTCTTCGACAGGGGGATTCAATCAGCCCCAGCATTTT. This encodes CSSSTGGFNQPQHF.

V usage is TRBV9 and J usage is TRBJ1-1; a possible D gene is TRBD1 (5 bases). This CDR3 comprises 14 residues. Germline V gene lookup returns CDR1 SGDLS and CDR2 YYNGEE. V was shortened by 7 bases and J by 4 bases, with 17 bases between the two germline ends. The CDR3 here is CASHPGGSSTEAFF. The CDR3 DNA is TGTGCCAGCCACCCCGGGGGTTCGAGCACTGAAGCTTTCTTT.

There are many counts of this clone. The chain uses TRBV2 and TRBJ1-1, with D uncertain. Trimming pared 6 bases from V and 2 bases from J, leaving 10 bases between. The CDR3 sequence is 13 residues long. The germline V gene has CDR1 SNHLY and CDR2 FYNNEI. In DNA, the CDR3 is TGTGCCAGCAGCCAAGGACTTAACACTGAAGCTTTCTTT. The encoded protein is CASSQGLNTEAFF. The variable domain in full, completed from reference TRBV2 and TRBJ1-1, reads EPEVTQTPSHQVTQMGQEVILRCVPISNHLYFYWYRQILGQKVEFLVSFYNNEISEKSEIFDDQFSVERPDGSNFTLKIRSTKLEDSAMYFCASSQGLNTEAFFGQGTRLTVV.

The chain recombines TRBV4-3 with TRBJ1-4; D remains unclear. Germline CDR1 is LGHNA and CDR2 is YSLEER. The germline V and J ends were trimmed by 0 bases and 7 bases, with 15 bases remaining between them. The CDR3 loop spans 16 amino acids. The CDR3 reads CASSQDGEGSGEKLFF. DNA of the CDR3: TGCGCCAGCAGCCAAGATGGGGAGGGATCGGGTGAAAAACTGTTTTTT.

This sequence joins TRBV12-3 or TRBV12-4 and TRBJ2-5, with 10 positions matching TRBD1. The J call may be incorrect, as the DNA end agrees better with TRBJ2-7. The CDR3 consists of 13 residues. CDR3 amino acids: CASSFRDRGEQYF. CDR3 DNA: TGTGCCAGCAGTTTCCGGGACAGGGGCGAGCAGTACTTC.

The chain uses TRBV6-2 or TRBV6-3 and TRBJ1-5; the match to TRBD1 covers 11 bases. V trimming: 6 bases; J trimming: 0 bases; junction bases outside the gene matches: 7. The CDR3 totals 17 residues. Germline V gene data show CDR1 as MNHEY and CDR2 as SVGEGT. The DNA of the CDR3 is TGTGCCAGCAGCCTGGGACAGGGGGTATATAGCAATCAGCCCCAGCATTTT. Translation: CASSLGQGVYSNQPQHF.

The rearrangement links TRBV11-2 to TRBJ2-7; TRBD1 is a possible D gene (6 bases). The CDR3 is 14 amino acids. With 4 bases removed from V and 2 bases from J, the gap between germline ends came to 12 bases. CDR1 is SGHAT and CDR2 is FQNNGV in the germline V gene. In nucleotides, the CDR3 is TGTGCCAGCAGCTCTGTCGGGACACCCTACGAGCAGTACTTC. Amino acid sequence: CASSSVGTPYEQYF.

Concerning this clone: Within the sample, other DNA sequences also encode this same CDR3. The CDR3 DNA follows: TGTGCCAGTAGTATTCGAGGGAGCCAGCCCCAGCATTTT. It is translated as CASSIRGSQPQHF. The chain recombines TRBV19 with TRBJ1-5, with no clear D. The germline gives CDR1 LNHDA, CDR2 SQIVND (reference sequence). CDR3 length: 13 residues. Trimming pared 3 bases from V and 7 bases from J, leaving 10 bases between.